The rows below give T cell receptor beta chains drawn from one sample of a study of blood T cell repertoires in COVID-19. Clones were read by immunoSEQ multiplex PCR, and TCRdb kept only the in-frame ones, dropping some. The sample has some 5,900 clones, around 89% seen once. Material for sequencing was peripheral blood. Receptors originate from a human donor in a cohort sampled during active COVID-19. The CDR3 runs from the conserved cysteine through the conserved F or W. D genes are given only for firm matches. Clone size, where shown, is once, few, many, or a class for clones that have expanded.

clone_size j_call v_call d_call cdr3_nt cdr3_aa
. TRBJ1-6 TRBV15 . TGTGCCACCAGCAGAGTCCCAACAGGGATTTCACCCCTCCACTTT CATSRVPTGISPLHF
. TRBJ2-2 TRBV5-1 TRBD2 TGCGCCAGCAGCGGGGGGACTAGCGGGAACACCGGGGAGCTGTTTTTT CASSGGTSGNTGELFF
. TRBJ2-6 TRBV19 . TGTGCCACCGGGGACAACACTGCCTCTGGGGCCAACGTCCTGACTTTC CATGDNTASGANVLTF
. TRBJ2-1 TRBV21-1 . TGTGCCAGCAGCAAACCGGTCTACAATGAGCAGTTCTTC CASSKPVYNEQFF
. TRBJ2-5 TRBV19 . TGTGCCAGTAGTCCCACCGGGTCCCAAGAGACCCAGTACTTC CASSPTGSQETQYF
. TRBJ1-6 TRBV10-3 . TGTGCCATCAGGGATCAGGTCGATAATTCACCCCTCCACTTT CAIRDQVDNSPLHF
. TRBJ1-1 TRBV6-6 . TGTGCCAGCAGTTACGTCCCCGGGGCTGAAGCTTTCTTT CASSYVPGAEAFF
. TRBJ2-6 TRBV6-1 . TGTGCCAGCAGTGAAGTTAAGGGGTCCGGGGCCAACGTCCTGACTTTC CASSEVKGSGANVLTF
. TRBJ1-4 TRBV12-3/TRBV12-4 . TGTGCCAGCAGTTTCACGGATGAAAAACTGTTTTTT CASSFTDEKLFF
. TRBJ1-2 TRBV4-3 TRBD1 TGCGCCAGCAGCCCCTCGGGACAGGGGATTTATGGCTACACCTTC CASSPSGQGIYGYTF
. TRBJ2-5 TRBV7-7 . TGTGCTAGCAGCGGAACAGGCACCGGAACCCAGTACTTC CASSGTGTGTQYF
. TRBJ1-1 TRBV2 TRBD1 TGTGCCAGCCGGGGGGACAGGGGGGAAGCGGCTGAAGCTTTCTTT CASRGDRGEAAEAFF
. TRBJ1-1 TRBV25-1 . TGTGCCAGCAGAGGACAGATTGAAGCTTTCTTT CASRGQIEAFF
once TRBJ2-7 TRBV6-6 . TGTGCCAGCAGTTACCCCACAGGGTATGGTTCCTACGAGCAGTACTTC CASSYPTGYGSYEQYF
. TRBJ1-1 TRBV10-3 . TGTGCCATCAGGACAGGCCTTGAAGCTTTCTTT CAIRTGLEAFF
. TRBJ1-1 TRBV27 . TGTGCCAGCAGTTTGAGCAGCGTGAACACTGAAGCTTTCTTT CASSLSSVNTEAFF
. TRBJ1-3 TRBV5-6 . TGTGCCAGCAGCCCACAAATTGGAAACACCATATATTTT CASSPQIGNTIYF
. TRBJ1-2 TRBV3-1/TRBV3-2 . TGTGCCAGCGTGGGCTATGACTATGGCTACACCTTC CASVGYDYGYTF
. TRBJ2-3 TRBV19 . TGTGCCAGTAGTGACAGACGGGATACGCAGTATTTT CASSDRRDTQYF
. TRBJ2-2 TRBV5-1 . TGCGCCAGCAGCTTGGCTCTGCAGGGGGAGCTGTTTTTT CASSLALQGELFF
once TRBJ2-2 TRBV27 TRBD1 TGTGCCAGCAGTTTATCGCAGGGGGCCCACGGGGAGCTGTTTTTT CASSLSQGAHGELFF
. TRBJ2-7 TRBV4-1 TRBD1 TGCGCCAGCAGCCAAAGGACAGGCTACGAGCAGTACTTC CASSQRTGYEQYF
. TRBJ2-7 TRBV7-9 TRBD2 TGTGCCAGCAGCTTAGGGACTAGCGGTTTGAGCTCCTACGAGCAGTACTTC CASSLGTSGLSSYEQYF
. TRBJ1-5 TRBV19 TRBD1 TGTGCCACTAGCTGGTCGGGGACAGGGGCCGCTGGGGGGGATCAGCCCCAGCATTTT CATSWSGTGAAGGDQPQHF
. TRBJ2-6 TRBV27 . TGTGCCAGCAGTTTATCCTACTCTGGGGCCAACGTCCTGACTTTC CASSLSYSGANVLTF
. TRBJ2-7 TRBV19 . TGTGCCAGTGCCTCGGGAGACGCCTCCTACGAGCAGTACTTC CASASGDASYEQYF
once TRBJ1-1 TRBV12-3/TRBV12-4 TRBD1 TGTGCCAGCACCTTGGACAGGGCCACTGAAGCTTTCTTT CASTLDRATEAFF
. TRBJ2-3 TRBV4-1 . TGCGCCAGCAGCCGTCCCCAAGCGTCCACAGATACGCAGTATTTT CASSRPQASTDTQYF
. TRBJ2-2 TRBV11-2 . TGTGCCAGCAGCTTGACAGATAACACCGGGGAGCTGTTTTTT CASSLTDNTGELFF
. TRBJ2-7 TRBV25-1 . TGTGCCAGCAGTGAAGGTTTCGGGTACGAGCAGTACTTC CASSEGFGYEQYF
. TRBJ2-3 TRBV7-2 . TGTGCCAGCAGCTTCCGACGGGGTAGCACAGATACGCAGTATTTT CASSFRRGSTDTQYF
once TRBJ2-5 TRBV9 TRBD1 TGTGCCAGCAGCGCAACAGCTGGGACAGGTCAAGAGACCCAGTACTTC CASSATAGTGQETQYF
. TRBJ2-3 TRBV6-4 . TGTGCCAGCAGAGAGGGACTCTCCAGCACAGATACGCAGTATTTT CASREGLSSTDTQYF
. TRBJ1-4 TRBV6-5 TRBD1 TGTGCCAGCAGTTTGGGACAGGGGATGGCTAATGAAAAACTGTTTTTT CASSLGQGMANEKLFF
. TRBJ1-1 TRBV10-1 . TGCGCCAGCAGTGGGGTTTCAGGCTCTGAAGCTTTCTTT CASSGVSGSEAFF
. TRBJ2-1 TRBV7-9 TRBD2 TGTGCCAGCAGCTCGCGTAGACGGGGGTTAGCGGGAGTTAACTATGAGCAGTTCTTC CASSSRRRGLAGVNYEQFF
. TRBJ2-7 TRBV12-2 . TGTGCAAGTCGCCCCCCAGGCTGCGAGCAGTACTTC CASRPPGCEQYF
. TRBJ2-7 TRBV11-2 . TGTGCCAGCAGCTTAGGTCCGGGGGGCCTTACCTACGAGCAGTACTTC CASSLGPGGLTYEQYF
once TRBJ1-3 TRBV11-2 . TGTGCCAGCAGCTTAACTCCCACGCCACGATCTGGAAACACCATATATTTT CASSLTPTPRSGNTIYF
. TRBJ2-1 TRBV12-5 TRBD1 TGTGCTAGTGGTCCTGGACAGGGTTCCGTTGAGCAGTTCTTC CASGPGQGSVEQFF
. TRBJ1-2 TRBV10-3 TRBD1 TGTGCCATCAGTGGACGTACAGGGGGCGAGGACTACACCTTC CAISGRTGGEDYTF
. TRBJ2-7 TRBV5-4 TRBD2 TGTGCCAGCAGCCAGGCGGGGGGCTACGAGCAGTACTTC CASSQAGGYEQYF
. TRBJ2-2 TRBV10-3 . TGTGCCACCCAAGGGGACATCTCCACCGGGGAGCTGTTTTTT CATQGDISTGELFF
. TRBJ2-1 TRBV27 . TGTGCCTCGGGTCATTCCTACAATGAGCAGTTCTTC CASGHSYNEQFF
. TRBJ1-3 TRBV6-6 TRBD1 TGTGCCAGCAGTTACATGACAGGGACGGGGGTAGACACCATATATTTT CASSYMTGTGVDTIYF
. TRBJ2-1 TRBV19 TRBD2 TGTGCCAGTAGTCCAATCGGGCTAGCGGGAGATGGCGTCCCCAATGAGCAGTTCTTC CASSPIGLAGDGVPNEQFF
. TRBJ2-7 TRBV12-3/TRBV12-4 . TGTGCCAGCAGTTTAGAGCGTCTCGAGCAGTACTTC CASSLERLEQYF
. TRBJ2-1 TRBV20-1 . TGCAGTGCCTATAATAATGAGCAGTTCTTC CSAYNNEQFF
. TRBJ2-3 TRBV5-1 . TGCGCCAGCAGCCCGGGGACTTTAAGCACAGATACGCAGTATTTT CASSPGTLSTDTQYF
. TRBJ2-3 TRBV5-6 . TGTGCCAGCAGCTTGGACGGGGGTGGCACAGATACGCAGTATTTT CASSLDGGGTDTQYF
. TRBJ1-5 TRBV27 TRBD1 TGTGCCAGCAAACCGGGACAGGGAATGGGTCAGCCCCAGCATTTT CASKPGQGMGQPQHF
. TRBJ1-2 TRBV9 . TGTGCCAGCAGCGTAGTTCCAGACACGAGTGGCTACACCTTC CASSVVPDTSGYTF
. TRBJ1-6 TRBV9 TRBD1 TGTGCCAGCAGCGGCGGGACAGGCCCAAATTCACCCCTCCACTTT CASSGGTGPNSPLHF
. TRBJ2-2 TRBV2 . TGTGCCACCAGGGAGATCCCGAACACCGGGGAGCTGTTTTTT CATREIPNTGELFF
. TRBJ2-3 TRBV2 TRBD2 TGTGCCAGCAGTGAAGGCTGGCGCGGGGGAGATACGCAGTATTTT CASSEGWRGGDTQYF
. TRBJ2-7 TRBV12-2 . TGTGCAAGTCGGTTAGCGGGAGTGAAGCACGAGCAGTACTTC CASRLAGVKHEQYF